This note documents a single T cell receptor beta chain sequence. The study assigned cohorts using participant-reported clinical history. The source of the sample is a study of blood T cell repertoires in COVID-19. Study-wide background: T cells, B-cell-depleted T cells, or PBMCs provided the cDNA or gDNA that served as material.

The CDR3 runs 14 residues. V gave up 0 bases and J gave up 3 bases, with 8 bases separating them. Germline CDR1 is MGHRA and CDR2 is YSYEKL. The method was immunoSEQ multiplex PCR; TCRdb's version includes in-frame clones alone and lacks a portion of them. The profile shows 200,000 or so clones, approximately 80% of them singletons. The chain joins TRBV4-1 to TRBJ1-2; no firm D call. The TCR was taken from a man aged 55-75 years who had recovered from COVID-19. Sequenced: PBMCs or T cells enriched from blood (not recorded which). CDR3 sequence (DNA): TGCGCCAGCAGCCAAGAAGAGGGCGACTATGGCTACACCTTC. Amino acid sequence: CASSQEEGDYGYTF.